The rows below give T cell receptor beta chains drawn from one sample of a study of T-cell reconstitution after alpha-beta-depleted transplantation in children. TCRdb analysed the PCR reads with MiXCR anew, one entry per CDR3 protein. The sample holds around 340,000 distinct CDR3 sequences, about 14% seen once. The material sequenced was PBMCs, taken from the stem cell graft. The receptors originated from a human donor who donated a stem cell graft to a child with Fanconi anemia. Each CDR3 is given with its conserved first and last residue. D genes are given only for firm matches. Clone size appears in some rows only: once, few, many, or a class for an expanded clone.

TRBV10-3	TRBJ1-4	-	many	CAISEAGNEKLFF	TGTGCCATCAGTGAAGCAGGGAATGAAAAACTGTTTTTT
TRBV3-1	TRBJ1-1	-	-	CASSQDRHTEAFF	TGTGCCAGCAGCCAAGACAGACACACTGAAGCTTTCTTT
TRBV11-2	TRBJ2-2	-	-	CASSLNGRGTPANTGELFF	TGTGCCAGCAGCTTAAACGGGCGAGGGACCCCAGCGAACACCGGGGAGCTGTTTTTT
TRBV20-1	TRBJ1-2	-	-	CSAENTDLYGYTF	TGCAGTGCGGAAAATACAGACCTCTATGGCTACACCTTC
TRBV11-2	TRBJ2-5	TRBD2	-	CASTKGSLAGGTQETQYF	TGTGCCAGCACCAAAGGGTCCCTAGCGGGGGGTACGCAAGAGACCCAGTACTTC
TRBV13	TRBJ1-2	TRBD1	-	CASSTRGTDVYGYTF	TGTGCCAGCAGCACGAGAGGGACAGACGTATATGGCTACACCTTC
TRBV3-1	TRBJ2-1	-	few	CASTGRASISPYNEQFF	TGTGCCAGCACAGGAAGGGCTAGCATCAGTCCCTACAATGAGCAGTTCTTC
TRBV2	TRBJ1-5	TRBD1	-	CASSVQGLKPQHF	TGTGCCAGCAGTGTACAGGGGTTAAAGCCCCAGCATTTT
TRBV18	TRBJ1-5	-	many	CASSPLEDQPQHF	TGTGCCAGCTCACCTTTGGAAGATCAGCCCCAGCATTTT
TRBV29-1	TRBJ1-3	-	many	CSVEDQGNTIYF	TGCAGCGTTGAAGATCAGGGAAACACCATATATTTT
TRBV2	TRBJ1-1	-	few	CASREEIRNTEAFF	TGTGCCAGCAGGGAGGAGATCCGGAACACTGAAGCTTTCTTT